The rows below give T cell receptor beta chains drawn from one sample of a study of blood T cells in healthy people across ages. MiXCR, applied by TCRdb to the 5' RACE reads, yields one record per CDR3 protein. This table holds about a million distinct CDR3 sequences, 51% found once. The sequenced sample was blood. These receptors were taken from a woman between 55 and 75 years old in good health. Both conserved end residues are part of each CDR3. Fields, in order: CDR3 DNA, CDR3 protein, clone size, J gene, D gene, V gene. A D gene is named only where the DNA matches it firmly. Part of the rows lack a size; the others show once, few, many or a class for expanded clones.

cdr3_nt: TGTGCCAGCAGTTACGGAGGGACTAGCGCAAACAATGAGCAGTTCTTC
cdr3_aa: CASSYGGTSANNEQFF
clone_size: .
j_call: TRBJ2-1
d_call: TRBD2
v_call: TRBV6-2/TRBV6-3

cdr3_nt: TGCAGTGATACCACTTCGGGAGGGCCTCCATTCTTC
cdr3_aa: CSDTTSGGPPFF
clone_size: .
j_call: TRBJ2-1
d_call: TRBD2
v_call: TRBV20-1

cdr3_nt: TGCAGTGCTAGTTGGGACGAGAGCGATTCACCCCTCCACTTT
cdr3_aa: CSASWDESDSPLHF
clone_size: once
j_call: TRBJ1-6
d_call: .
v_call: TRBV20-1

cdr3_nt: TGTGCCAGCAGTTTCGGGACTTCGACCTACGAGCAGTACTTC
cdr3_aa: CASSFGTSTYEQYF
clone_size: .
j_call: TRBJ2-7
d_call: .
v_call: TRBV12-3/TRBV12-4

cdr3_nt: TGTGCCAGCAGCCAAGGATTCACGTCCAGAGATGAAGCTTTCTTT
cdr3_aa: CASSQGFTSRDEAFF
clone_size: .
j_call: TRBJ1-1
d_call: .
v_call: TRBV3-1

cdr3_nt: TGCAGCGCAACAGATCCGGCTAATGAAAAACTGTTTTTT
cdr3_aa: CSATDPANEKLFF
clone_size: few
j_call: TRBJ1-4
d_call: .
v_call: TRBV29-1

cdr3_nt: TGCGCCAGCAGCTTGGCGATCGGGGGCGCGGGTGAAAAACTGTTTTTT
cdr3_aa: CASSLAIGGAGEKLFF
clone_size: .
j_call: TRBJ1-4
d_call: .
v_call: TRBV5-1

cdr3_nt: TGTGCCAGCAGTTTCGACTTCGGCTCCTACAATGAGCAGTTCTTC
cdr3_aa: CASSFDFGSYNEQFF
clone_size: .
j_call: TRBJ2-1
d_call: .
v_call: TRBV7-2

cdr3_nt: TGCAGTGCTAGTGCAGGGACAGGGAGAATAGAGACCCAGTACTTC
cdr3_aa: CSASAGTGRIETQYF
clone_size: .
j_call: TRBJ2-5
d_call: TRBD1
v_call: TRBV20-1

cdr3_nt: TGTGCCAGCAGAACGGACCGCCCCGCAAATACGCAGTATTTT
cdr3_aa: CASRTDRPANTQYF
clone_size: few
j_call: TRBJ2-3
d_call: .
v_call: TRBV28

cdr3_nt: TGTGCCAGCAGTCAAGCGGGAGGGATGGATACGCAGTATTTT
cdr3_aa: CASSQAGGMDTQYF
clone_size: few
j_call: TRBJ2-3
d_call: TRBD2
v_call: TRBV25-1

cdr3_nt: TGTGCCTGGAGATTTTTGAGCAACCATAATTCACCCCTCCACTTT
cdr3_aa: CAWRFLSNHNSPLHF
clone_size: .
j_call: TRBJ1-6
d_call: .
v_call: TRBV30

cdr3_nt: TGCAGTGCTCCGGGACTGAGTTCGAATGAGCAGTTCTTC
cdr3_aa: CSAPGLSSNEQFF
clone_size: .
j_call: TRBJ2-1
d_call: .
v_call: TRBV20-1

cdr3_nt: TGTGCCAGCAGTAATCGGGGGATCGACACTGAAGCTTTCTTT
cdr3_aa: CASSNRGIDTEAFF
clone_size: few
j_call: TRBJ1-1
d_call: .
v_call: TRBV28

cdr3_nt: TGCAGTGCTAGAGGGCCAGGGGGTACGCAGTATTTT
cdr3_aa: CSARGPGGTQYF
clone_size: .
j_call: TRBJ2-3
d_call: TRBD1
v_call: TRBV20-1

cdr3_nt: TGCAGTGCTAAGACAGAGGACTACGAGCAGTACTTC
cdr3_aa: CSAKTEDYEQYF
clone_size: .
j_call: TRBJ2-7
d_call: .
v_call: TRBV20-1

cdr3_nt: TGTGCCAGCAGCCAAGCGGCGGGGCACTGTGGCTACACCTTC
cdr3_aa: CASSQAAGHCGYTF
clone_size: once
j_call: TRBJ1-2
d_call: .
v_call: TRBV7-8

cdr3_nt: TGTGCCAGCAGTGTTGGCTGGGGCGAGGCTTTCTTT
cdr3_aa: CASSVGWGEAFF
clone_size: .
j_call: TRBJ1-1
d_call: .
v_call: TRBV25-1

cdr3_nt: TGTGCCATCAGGGGTGACAGGGAGGGCTACGAGCAGTACTTC
cdr3_aa: CAIRGDREGYEQYF
clone_size: .
j_call: TRBJ2-7
d_call: .
v_call: TRBV10-3

cdr3_nt: TGCAGTGCTAGGGGCGGGAGAACAGAGACCCAGTACTTC
cdr3_aa: CSARGGRTETQYF
clone_size: .
j_call: TRBJ2-5
d_call: TRBD2
v_call: TRBV20-1

cdr3_nt: TGCGCCAGCAGATTCGGCTTGGTGGGGTACCAAGAGACCCAGTACTTC
cdr3_aa: CASRFGLVGYQETQYF
clone_size: .
j_call: TRBJ2-5
d_call: .
v_call: TRBV5-1

cdr3_nt: TGTGCCAGCAGCTATCGCACTAGCGGGAGGTCCTACGAGCAGTACTTC
cdr3_aa: CASSYRTSGRSYEQYF
clone_size: few
j_call: TRBJ2-7
d_call: TRBD2
v_call: TRBV14

cdr3_nt: TGCAGCGTTGGGCGGGACCCGAGGGGCAATGAGCAGTTCTTC
cdr3_aa: CSVGRDPRGNEQFF
clone_size: few
j_call: TRBJ2-1
d_call: .
v_call: TRBV29-1

cdr3_nt: TGTGCCAGCAAGTCCGCTGTCTACAATGAGCAGTTCTTC
cdr3_aa: CASKSAVYNEQFF
clone_size: once
j_call: TRBJ2-1
d_call: .
v_call: TRBV2

cdr3_nt: TGTGCCACCAGTATCAACAGGGTTAAGCTATCCATTCAGTACTTC
cdr3_aa: CATSINRVKLSIQYF
clone_size: many
j_call: TRBJ2-4
d_call: .
v_call: TRBV15

cdr3_nt: TGCGCCAGCAGCCCGGTGGGACCCACAGATACGCAGTATTTT
cdr3_aa: CASSPVGPTDTQYF
clone_size: .
j_call: TRBJ2-3
d_call: .
v_call: TRBV5-1

cdr3_nt: TGCAGTGCTGGGCGTGGGAGACGAGAGACCCAGTACTTC
cdr3_aa: CSAGRGRRETQYF
clone_size: few
j_call: TRBJ2-5
d_call: .
v_call: TRBV20-1

cdr3_nt: TGTGCCAGCAGTAAGATATCTGGGGCCAACGTCCTGACTTTC
cdr3_aa: CASSKISGANVLTF
clone_size: .
j_call: TRBJ2-6
d_call: .
v_call: TRBV27

cdr3_nt: TGTGCCAGCAGTTTCCCCGGGACAGCGAGCTCCTACAATGAGCAGTACTTC
cdr3_aa: CASSFPGTASSYNEQYF
clone_size: .
j_call: TRBJ2-7
d_call: TRBD1
v_call: TRBV12-3/TRBV12-4

cdr3_nt: TGTGCCAGCAGCTACCTGACAGCCCAAGAGACCCAGTACTTC
cdr3_aa: CASSYLTAQETQYF
clone_size: few
j_call: TRBJ2-5
d_call: .
v_call: TRBV6-2/TRBV6-3

cdr3_nt: TGCGCCAGCAGCCACCCCCAGACGGAACAAGAGACCCAGTACTTC
cdr3_aa: CASSHPQTEQETQYF
clone_size: .
j_call: TRBJ2-5
d_call: .
v_call: TRBV4-1

cdr3_nt: TGTGCCAGCAGCTTAGTGGGCACTCGGGGTGAAGCTTTCTTT
cdr3_aa: CASSLVGTRGEAFF
clone_size: .
j_call: TRBJ1-1
d_call: .
v_call: TRBV7-9

cdr3_nt: TGCAGTGCTAGTAGCCGGGACAGGGATCTGTTCGAGCAGTACTTC
cdr3_aa: CSASSRDRDLFEQYF
clone_size: few
j_call: TRBJ2-7
d_call: TRBD1
v_call: TRBV20-1

cdr3_nt: TGTGCCAGCGGCTTCGGAGGGCCAGCGGGAGGGTTGAATACGCAGTATTTT
cdr3_aa: CASGFGGPAGGLNTQYF
clone_size: .
j_call: TRBJ2-3
d_call: TRBD2
v_call: TRBV7-9

cdr3_nt: TGTGCCATCTGTCCGAACCCAAATCAGCCCCAGCATTTT
cdr3_aa: CAICPNPNQPQHF
clone_size: few
j_call: TRBJ1-5
d_call: .
v_call: TRBV10-3

cdr3_nt: TGTGCCAGCAGTACCTCGGGACTAGCTTTACTGGAGACCCAGTACTTC
cdr3_aa: CASSTSGLALLETQYF
clone_size: .
j_call: TRBJ2-5
d_call: TRBD2
v_call: TRBV27

cdr3_nt: TGCAGTGCATTGACGGGGTACCAAGAGACCCAGTACTTC
cdr3_aa: CSALTGYQETQYF
clone_size: few
j_call: TRBJ2-5
d_call: .
v_call: TRBV20-1

cdr3_nt: TGTGCCAGCCAAAAGGGACTAGCGGTGTACAATGAGCAGTTCTTC
cdr3_aa: CASQKGLAVYNEQFF
clone_size: few
j_call: TRBJ2-1
d_call: TRBD2
v_call: TRBV7-2

cdr3_nt: TGCAGTGCTCAGCCGGGACGTAGCTCCTACAATGAGCAGTTCTTC
cdr3_aa: CSAQPGRSSYNEQFF
clone_size: .
j_call: TRBJ2-1
d_call: .
v_call: TRBV20-1

cdr3_nt: TGTGCCAGCAGCCTCCTGGCCTTACGAAGGACAGATACGCAGTATTTT
cdr3_aa: CASSLLALRRTDTQYF
clone_size: few
j_call: TRBJ2-3
d_call: .
v_call: TRBV7-2

cdr3_nt: TGCGCCAGCAGCCAAGATCTAGGACTAGCGGGGGAGCAGTACTTC
cdr3_aa: CASSQDLGLAGEQYF
clone_size: .
j_call: TRBJ2-7
d_call: TRBD2
v_call: TRBV4-3

cdr3_nt: TGTGCCTGGAGTGTCCGGGTAGGAGTGAGGGAGACCCAGTACTTC
cdr3_aa: CAWSVRVGVRETQYF
clone_size: .
j_call: TRBJ2-5
d_call: .
v_call: TRBV30

cdr3_nt: TGCAGTGCTAGATTCCCGGTTGTGGGGGCTGGGTTCGAGCAGTACTTC
cdr3_aa: CSARFPVVGAGFEQYF
clone_size: .
j_call: TRBJ2-7
d_call: .
v_call: TRBV20-1

cdr3_nt: TGCGCCAGCAGCCAAGATGACGACGCCGTGCGGACAGATACGCAGTTCTTC
cdr3_aa: CASSQDDDAVRTDTQFF
clone_size: once
j_call: TRBJ2-1
d_call: .
v_call: TRBV4-1

cdr3_nt: TGTGCCATCAGTGATGGCAGGGACTATGGCTACACCTTC
cdr3_aa: CAISDGRDYGYTF
clone_size: .
j_call: TRBJ1-2
d_call: .
v_call: TRBV10-3

cdr3_nt: TGCAGTGCTAGGTTGGACAGGGACGGAGATACGCAGTATTTT
cdr3_aa: CSARLDRDGDTQYF
clone_size: .
j_call: TRBJ2-3
d_call: TRBD1
v_call: TRBV20-1

cdr3_nt: TGCAGCGTTTCTTTTAGTGTGAGAGATACGCAGTATTTT
cdr3_aa: CSVSFSVRDTQYF
clone_size: few
j_call: TRBJ2-3
d_call: .
v_call: TRBV29-1

cdr3_nt: TGCGCCAGCTGGACAGGGCGCGACGAGCAGTACTTC
cdr3_aa: CASWTGRDEQYF
clone_size: few
j_call: TRBJ2-7
d_call: TRBD1
v_call: TRBV10-2

cdr3_nt: TGCGGCAGCAGTCAAGGGTACAGGGGAATGAGCTCTGGGGCCAACGTCCTGACTTTC
cdr3_aa: CGSSQGYRGMSSGANVLTF
clone_size: .
j_call: TRBJ2-6
d_call: TRBD1
v_call: TRBV4-1

cdr3_nt: TGTGCCAGCAGTCCGCGCCGCCTCGGGGGAGATATGGAGTATTTT
cdr3_aa: CASSPRRLGGDMEYF
clone_size: .
j_call: TRBJ2-3
d_call: .
v_call: TRBV12-3/TRBV12-4

cdr3_nt: TGTGCCAGCAGCCCGTCGGGTATGCAGCAGTTCTTC
cdr3_aa: CASSPSGMQQFF
clone_size: once
j_call: TRBJ2-1
d_call: .
v_call: TRBV7-2

cdr3_nt: TGCGCCAGCAGCTTGGCAGGGTCCGTGGGCACCGGGGAGCTGTTTTTT
cdr3_aa: CASSLAGSVGTGELFF
clone_size: .
j_call: TRBJ2-2
d_call: .
v_call: TRBV5-1

cdr3_nt: TGCAGTGCAAGGACTAGCGGGAGGGCCATTTCCTACGAGCAGTACTTC
cdr3_aa: CSARTSGRAISYEQYF
clone_size: .
j_call: TRBJ2-7
d_call: TRBD2
v_call: TRBV20-1

cdr3_nt: TGTGCCAGCAGCTATCCCGCGGGCACAGGGGACCAGACCCAGTACTTC
cdr3_aa: CASSYPAGTGDQTQYF
clone_size: .
j_call: TRBJ2-5
d_call: TRBD1
v_call: TRBV7-9

cdr3_nt: TGTGCCAGCAGCTGGAACTTCCGGGCTAGCGGGGTCTACAATGAGCAGTTCTTC
cdr3_aa: CASSWNFRASGVYNEQFF
clone_size: .
j_call: TRBJ2-1
d_call: TRBD2
v_call: TRBV11-2

cdr3_nt: TGTGCCAGCAGCTTACGCAGAGAATTGAACACTGAAGCTTTCTTT
cdr3_aa: CASSLRRELNTEAFF
clone_size: .
j_call: TRBJ1-1
d_call: .
v_call: TRBV7-2

cdr3_nt: TGTGCCACCCACCGCGGCTGGGCCTACAATGAGCAGTTCTTC
cdr3_aa: CATHRGWAYNEQFF
clone_size: .
j_call: TRBJ2-1
d_call: .
v_call: TRBV30

cdr3_nt: TGCGCCAGCAGCCTCCAACGGGACGGTAACACTGAAGCTTTCTTT
cdr3_aa: CASSLQRDGNTEAFF
clone_size: .
j_call: TRBJ1-1
d_call: .
v_call: TRBV4-3

cdr3_nt: TGCAGCGTTAGACAGGCAGGCGACACTGAAGCTTTCTTT
cdr3_aa: CSVRQAGDTEAFF
clone_size: .
j_call: TRBJ1-1
d_call: .
v_call: TRBV29-1

cdr3_nt: TGTGCCAGCAGCTTAGCGGCGGCTGGCCACGAGCAGTACTTC
cdr3_aa: CASSLAAAGHEQYF
clone_size: .
j_call: TRBJ2-7
d_call: .
v_call: TRBV7-2